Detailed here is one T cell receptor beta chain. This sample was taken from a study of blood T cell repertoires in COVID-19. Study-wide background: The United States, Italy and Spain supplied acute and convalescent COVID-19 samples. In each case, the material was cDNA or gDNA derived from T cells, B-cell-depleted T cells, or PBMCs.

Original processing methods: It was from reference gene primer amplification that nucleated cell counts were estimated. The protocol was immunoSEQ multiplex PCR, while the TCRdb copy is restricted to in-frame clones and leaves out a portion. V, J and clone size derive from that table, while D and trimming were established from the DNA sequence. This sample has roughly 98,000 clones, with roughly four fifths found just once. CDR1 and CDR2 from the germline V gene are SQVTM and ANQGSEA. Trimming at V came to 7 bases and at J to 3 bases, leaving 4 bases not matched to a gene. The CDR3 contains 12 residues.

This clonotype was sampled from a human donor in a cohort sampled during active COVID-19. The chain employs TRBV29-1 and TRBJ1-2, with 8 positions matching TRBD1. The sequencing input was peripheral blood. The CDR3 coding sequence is TGCAGCGGGACAGGGATCGACTATGGCTACACCTTC. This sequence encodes CSGTGIDYGYTF.